The 19 T cell receptor beta chains below come from one sample, sequenced in a study of response to subunit inactivated influenza vaccine. TCRdb processed the RT-PCR reads anew with MiXCR; each CDR3 protein has one entry. The sample has 610,000 or so distinct CDR3 sequences; about 14% are singletons. This sample comprised PBMCs from blood, obtained 11 to 12 days after vaccination. The receptor source for this set is a man aged 50 or older who received an inactivated influenza vaccine.

J is TRBJ2-7 and V is TRBV3-1; D not certain. V dropped 2 bases and J dropped 6 bases, with 11 bases sitting between them. Germline assignment: CDR1 LGHDT and CDR2 YNNKEL (reference sequence). The CDR3 totals 13 residues. The CDR3 loop reads CASSQLKGTEQYF. The CDR3 DNA reads as TGTGCCAGCAGCCAATTGAAGGGTACCGAGCAGTACTTC.

This clonotype was seen many times. The chain links TRBV20-1 to TRBJ2-1; 9 nucleotides align to TRBD2. The CDR3 consists of 15 residues. From germline, CDR1 is DFQATT and CDR2 SNEGSKA (reference sequence). The V and J ends lost 1 base and 5 bases, in that order; junction bases with no gene match: 6. The CDR3 DNA follows: TGCAGTGCTAGAGGGGGTAGCGGGGGTCACAATGAGCAGTTCTTC. Its translation: CSARGGSGGHNEQFF.

This clonotype was picked up a small number of times. V and J are TRBV5-4 and TRBJ2-1; TRBD2 agrees at 11 bases. CDR3 length: 18 amino acids. Trimming removed 0 bases from V and 0 bases from J; junction bases left unmatched: 5. Germline V gene sequence: CDR1 SGHNT, CDR2 YYREEE (reference sequence). The CDR3 here is CASSLESSGGSSYNEQFF. In DNA form, the CDR3 reads TGTGCCAGCAGCTTGGAATCTAGCGGGGGGAGCTCCTACAATGAGCAGTTCTTC.

This clonotype has ten or more counts. This sequence joins TRBV5-5 and TRBJ2-2, with D hard to call. The V end lost 4 bases, the J end lost 4 bases, and 14 bases lay between the germline ends. Per the germline V gene, CDR1 is SGHKS and CDR2 is YYEKEE (reference sequence). This CDR3 contains 15 residues. The DNA for the CDR3 is TGTGCCAGCAGCCCTGTTAGAGTTTCCACCGGGGAGCTGTTTTTT. Protein: CASSPVRVSTGELFF.

This clonotype was picked up a small number of times. V gene TRBV9 combines with J gene TRBJ2-1, with D possibly TRBD1 on 5 matching bases. CDR3 length: 20 residues. Germline assignment: CDR1 SGDLS and CDR2 YYNGEE. Trimming shortened V by 0 bases and J by 2 bases, and 24 bases separated the two germline ends. CDR3 amino acids: CASSVDADWGSRGPYNEQFF. CDR3 DNA: TGTGCCAGCAGCGTAGACGCGGATTGGGGCAGCCGTGGACCCTACAATGAGCAGTTCTTC.

V usage is TRBV28 and J usage is TRBJ2-5; 9 bases match TRBD1. The CDR3 sequence is 16 residues long. The germline gives CDR1 MDHEN, CDR2 SYDVKM. The J segment lost 1 base and the V segment lost 6 bases, leaving 9 bases of the junction unmatched. As DNA, the CDR3 is TGTGCCAGCAGCATTCCGGGACAGGGTCCCCAAGAGACCCAGTACTTC. Amino acids: CASSIPGQGPQETQYF.

The rearrangement uses TRBV7-2 and TRBJ1-6; D not resolved. The CDR3 has 13 amino acids. Germline V gene lookup returns CDR1 SGHTA and CDR2 FQGNSA. Trimming shortened V by 3 bases and J by 6 bases, and 6 bases separated the two germline ends. This chain's CDR3 is CASSFGSNSPLHF. Here the CDR3 DNA reads TGTGCCAGCAGCTTCGGCAGTAATTCACCCCTCCACTTT. Combining the CDR3 with reference TRBV7-2 and TRBJ1-6 gives the whole variable domain GAGVSQSPSNKVTEKGKDVELRCDPISGHTALYWYRQSLGQGLEFLIYFQGNSAPDKSGLPSDRFSAERTGGSVSTLTIQRTQQEDSAVYLCASSFGSNSPLHFGNGTRLTVT.

There are a few counts of this clonotype. This chain links TRBV4-3 with TRBJ1-2; tentative D call: TRBD1 (6 bases). V was shortened by 0 bases and J by 4 bases, with 12 bases between the two germline ends. Per germline, CDR1 LGHNA and CDR2 YSLEER. The CDR3 is 15 amino acids. The CDR3 nucleotides are TGCGCCAGCAGCCAAGATGTGGGACAACTCTATGGCTACACCTTC. Its translation: CASSQDVGQLYGYTF.

This clonotype was detected a few times. V and J are TRBV6-2 or TRBV6-3 and TRBJ2-7; TRBD1 agrees at 7 bases. The V gene end was trimmed by 6 bases and the J gene end by 2 bases; junction bases not matched to a gene: 7. CDR3 length: 14 residues. Germline CDR1 is MNHEY and CDR2 is SVGEGT. CDR3 residues: CASRPLGTAYEQYF. CDR3 bases: TGTGCCAGCAGACCCCTCGGGACAGCCTACGAGCAGTACTTC.

This clonotype was recorded a few times. The chain recombines TRBV29-1 with TRBJ2-1; 8 nucleotides agree with TRBD2. V shed 0 bases and J 1 base; nucleotides not matched to a gene: 14. This CDR3 is built from 19 residues. Germline V gene sequence: CDR1 SQVTM, CDR2 ANQGSEA. The DNA of the CDR3 is TGCAGCGTTGAAGATCTGTTTCTTGTAGCGGGAAAGTCCTACAATGAGCAGTTCTTC. It specifies CSVEDLFLVAGKSYNEQFF.

This chain uses TRBV10-3 with TRBJ2-1; TRBD1 agrees at 7 bases. CDR3 size: 13 residues. Per germline, CDR1 ENHRY and CDR2 SYGVKD. J gave up 7 bases and V 6 bases, and 6 bases lay outside the gene matches. The CDR3 loop is CAIRGDSRNEQFF. CDR3 in DNA: TGTGCCATCAGGGGGGACAGCAGGAATGAGCAGTTCTTC.

This chain connects TRBV18 to TRBJ2-1; TRBD1 aligns across 11 bases. This CDR3 has 16 residues. Germline V gene data show CDR1 as KGHSH and CDR2 as LQKENI. V dropped 3 bases and J dropped 8; count of bases not matched to a gene: 9. CDR3 nucleotides: TGTGCCAGCTCACCTCCCGGGACAGGGGGGGTCCATGAGCAGTTCTTC. This sequence encodes CASSPPGTGGVHEQFF.

In this sample, this clonotype turned up a few times. The chain combines TRBV28 with TRBJ2-1; D call uncertain. The CDR3 extends over 14 amino acids. The V gene's germline CDR1 is MDHEN and CDR2 SYDVKM. Trimming removed 4 bases at V and 3 bases at J, with 10 bases between. CDR3 in DNA: TGTGCCAGCAGTTGGTACCTCGACTACAATGAGCAGTTCTTC. It is translated as CASSWYLDYNEQFF.

This clonotype has a handful of counts. The chain is built from TRBV20-1 and TRBJ2-6; 12 bases are a match to TRBD1. From germline, CDR1 is DFQATT and CDR2 SNEGSKA (reference sequence). CDR3 length: 17 residues. V was clipped by 5 bases and J by 4 bases; unmatched bases: 9. The CDR3, as DNA: TGCAGTGCTGTTCCCGGGACAGGGGGCGGAGGGGCCAACGTCCTGACTTTC. This translates into CSAVPGTGGGGANVLTF.

In its sample, this clonotype was seen once. The chain joins TRBV25-1 to TRBJ2-7; D ambiguous. CDR1 and CDR2 from the germline V gene are MGHDK and SYGVNS. This CDR3 region has 14 residues. Trimming took 1 base from V and 6 from J, leaving 13 bases between them. For the CDR3, the DNA is TGTGCCAGCAGTGAATTTGACCATCGCAGCGAGCAGTACTTC. Amino acid sequence: CASSEFDHRSEQYF.

This chain uses TRBV7-8 with TRBJ2-3; the D gene is possibly TRBD1 (6 bases). V lost 5 bases to trimming and J lost 0 bases, with 15 bases between them. The CDR3 length is 16 residues. CDR1 is SGHVS and CDR2 is FQNEAQ in the germline V gene. The CDR3 here is CASSADYRASTDTQYF. The CDR3 DNA reads TGTGCCAGCAGCGCCGATTACAGGGCTAGCACAGATACGCAGTATTTT.

This clonotype was counted once. A junction boundary mismatches the germline segment, possibly from a read error. The CDR3, as DNA: TGTGCCAGCAGCTTTTCCGCCGGGGAGCTGTCTTTT. Residues: CASSFSAGELSF. This chain uses TRBV7-9 with TRBJ2-2; D might be TRBD2 (5 bases). The germline gives CDR1 SEHNR, CDR2 FQNEAQ (reference sequence). The CDR3 has 12 amino acids.

This clonotype was seen only a few times. V gene TRBV6-5 combines with J gene TRBJ2-2; D remains unclear. CDR3 size: 14 residues. CDR1 is MNHEY, CDR2 SVGAGI, per germline. Trimming removed 2 bases from V and 6 bases from J, with 10 bases in between. Here the CDR3 DNA reads TGTGCCAGCAGTTACCTTTATGGGTCCGGGGAGCTGTTTTTT. The encoded protein is CASSYLYGSGELFF.

V is TRBV27 and J is TRBJ2-7, with 7 bases matching TRBD1. The junction had 15 bases not matched to a gene; V was cut back by 6 bases and J by 7 bases. The length of the CDR3 is 15 residues. CDR1 and CDR2 (germline): MNHEY, SMNVEV (reference sequence). CDR3 in amino acids: CASRSGYRGDLEQYF. The CDR3 nucleotides read TGTGCCAGCAGGAGTGGCTACAGGGGCGACCTGGAGCAGTACTTC.